What follows is one T cell receptor beta chain and its context. This receptor's antigen is unknown. No base quality information exists; no much larger clone differs at one position. This specimen comes from a study of blood T cell repertoires in COVID-19 (dated by TCRdb to 2018 to 2020). Turning to the overall study: Samples from collaborators originated in the United States, Italy and Spain and spanned both the acute and convalescent phases of COVID-19. The repertoires were made available in a free public database intended to serve as a resource for research on the immune response to SARS-CoV-2. Where HLA class I and class II types were available, the types were taken from metadata supplied by the sample provider, not from assay-based typing. The dataset comprised deeply sampled blood TCRbeta repertoires from subjects exposed to, actively infected with, or recovered from COVID-19. The samples were drawn from two sources: the first 160 participants of the ongoing ImmuneRACE study, and 1,000 to 1,500 subjects contributed by 6 global collaborators. The material from the prospective study consisted of cDNA or gDNA derived from T cells, B-cell-depleted T cells, or PBMCs. Nearly every sample came with metadata listing a de-identified subject ID, COVID-19 status, age in years and sex. Paper-wide results and their limitations: The quantity of clinical and demographic metadata differed by source and by participant and was supplied without curation.

TCRbeta CDR3 regions were amplified from genomic DNA by means of the immunoSEQ Assay, a bias-controlled multiplex PCR. Per the source publication's procedure: The number of nucleated cells in each sample was estimated from the amplification of reference gene primers within the assay. To quantify the absolute abundance of each unique TCRbeta CDR3 rearrangement, sequence reads were collapsed and filtered. For each sample, productive Simpson clonality was calculated as the square root of Simpson's diversity index across productive rearrangements. TCRdb mirrors the immuneACCESS table, restricted to in-frame sequences. Some clones are absent from its copies; in checked studies, under half trace to an unresolved V gene, and the reason for the others is unknown. The DNA was the basis for D and trimming; V, J and clone size are from that table. This sample holds approximately 270,000 clones; approximately 90% were observed only once. The top ten clones comprise roughly 6.7% of the sample.

One collaborating source in Seattle enrolled patients during active infection and followed them longitudinally through the course of disease. Collaborating institutions collected whole blood in K2EDTA tubes following their own protocols. Collaborator samples were shipped for TCRbeta analysis as frozen whole blood, isolated PBMCs, or DNA extracted from either sample type. Sequences MNHNS (CDR1) and SASEGT (CDR2) are obtained from the germline V gene. Compared with germline, V lacks 3 bases and J lacks 1 base; bases without a gene match: 5. Inclusive of the bounding cysteine and phenylalanine, the CDR3 is 16 residues long. The only DNA kept is the CDR3, 48 bases in frame from the first base.

This clonotype was obtained from a woman in her 30s with COVID-19, enrolled during active disease. The sequenced sample consisted of peripheral blood. The V and J genes are TRBV6-1 and TRBJ1-1; 10 bases in the junction line up with TRBD1. The nucleotide sequence reads TGTGCCAGCAGTGATGGGGACAGGGGAACGAACACTGAAGCTTTCTTT. Its translation reads: CASSDGDRGTNTEAFF.